A selection of T cell receptor beta chains follows, all from one sample in a study of control samples from healthy donors and cancer patients. TCRdb's table, derived via immunoSEQ multiplex PCR, lists solely in-frame clones and lacks some. This sample carries about 120,000 clones, around 87% of them seen once, and the ten largest clones take 1.1%. The source material was PBMCs. The receptors were gathered from a woman aged 45-60 years with colorectal cancer. The CDR3 runs from the conserved cysteine through the conserved F or W. The D gene is left open where the match is weak. Part of the rows lack a size; the others show once, few, many or a class for expanded clones.

- | TRBD1 | TRBJ1-5 | TRBV2 | 12 | TGTGCCAGCAGTCTCGAGAGCAGGGGGCCGCATTTT | CASSLESRGPHF
- | - | TRBJ1-2 | TRBV28 | 16 | TGTGCCAGCAGTCTTAATCTAGGAGGGGGACGGTATGGCTACACCTTC | CASSLNLGGGRYGYTF
- | TRBD1 | TRBJ2-2 | TRBV25-1 | 15 | TGTGCCAGCAGACGGACAGGACCGAGCACCGGGGAGCTGTTTTTT | CASRRTGPSTGELFF
- | - | TRBJ2-1 | TRBV7-9 | 17 | TGTGCCAGCAGCCCCGATTCCATTGGGGGCTCCTACAATGAGCAGTTCTTC | CASSPDSIGGSYNEQFF
- | - | TRBJ1-6 | TRBV6-6 | 13 | TGTGCCAGCAGTCCTAGACAGGATTCACCCCTCCACTTT | CASSPRQDSPLHF
- | - | TRBJ1-5 | TRBV6-6 | 13 | TGTGCCAGCAGTTACTCGATGACACAGCCCCAGCATTTT | CASSYSMTQPQHF
- | - | TRBJ1-5 | TRBV7-9 | 14 | TGTGCCAGCAGCTTAGATCAGGGTCGGCAGCCCCAGCATTTT | CASSLDQGRQPQHF
- | TRBD1 | TRBJ1-2 | TRBV19 | 15 | TGTGCCAGTAGTATGCGAGACAGGGGTGACTATGGCTACACCTTC | CASSMRDRGDYGYTF
- | - | TRBJ2-7 | TRBV13 | 14 | TGTGCCAGCAGCCCCAGGGACGATTCCTACGAGCAGTACTTC | CASSPRDDSYEQYF
once | TRBD1 | TRBJ1-2 | TRBV5-6 | 17 | TGTGCCAGCAGCTTCCTTGACAGGGGGCTAGATTACTATGGCTACACCTTC | CASSFLDRGLDYYGYTF
- | TRBD2 | TRBJ2-1 | TRBV27 | 16 | TGTGCCAGCGCCCGCGGGGAGAGCGGGAGAAGGGTTGAGCAGTTCTTC | CASARGESGRRVEQFF
- | TRBD1 | TRBJ2-3 | TRBV7-9 | 15 | TGTGCCAGCAGGGAACCGGGACAGAGCACAGATACGCAGTATTTT | CASREPGQSTDTQYF
- | - | TRBJ1-1 | TRBV28 | 14 | TGTGCCAGCAGTGTGGACCGCATGAACACTGAAGCTTTCTTT | CASSVDRMNTEAFF
- | - | TRBJ2-5 | TRBV20-1 | 11 | TGCAGTGCTAAGACGGAAGAGACCCAGTACTTC | CSAKTEETQYF
- | - | TRBJ2-2 | TRBV21-1 | 24 | TGTGCCAGCAGCACCTACTCAAGGGCTCAGGGGACATCCCTTAACAACGCGAACACCGGGGAGCTGTTTTTT | CASSTYSRAQGTSLNNANTGELFF
- | TRBD1 | TRBJ2-1 | TRBV30 | 15 | TGTGCCTGGAGTGTAGACAGGGTGGATTACAATGAGCAGTTCTTC | CAWSVDRVDYNEQFF
- | - | TRBJ2-7 | TRBV13 | 15 | TGTGCCAGCAGCCTCCGGGCCACCGTCTCCTACGAGCAGTACTTC | CASSLRATVSYEQYF
- | - | TRBJ1-2 | TRBV6-5 | 13 | TGTGCCACGAGGGGGGGAGAGGGCTATGGCTACACCTTC | CATRGGEGYGYTF
- | - | TRBJ2-5 | TRBV5-1 | 15 | TGCGCCAGCAGCCCCCCCGGGGCAGGGGAAGAGACCCAGTACTTC | CASSPPGAGEETQYF
- | - | TRBJ2-1 | TRBV27 | 15 | TGTGCCAGCAGCTCCAGCGGAAACTCCTACAATGAGCAGTTCTTC | CASSSSGNSYNEQFF
- | - | TRBJ1-5 | TRBV5-6 | 14 | TGTGCCAGCAGCTTAGCTCAAAGCAATCAGCCCCAGCATTTT | CASSLAQSNQPQHF
- | - | TRBJ1-1 | TRBV3-1/TRBV3-2 | 13 | TGTGCCAGCAGCCGAGGACTCTACACTGAAGCTTTCTTT | CASSRGLYTEAFF
- | - | TRBJ2-7 | TRBV5-1 | 14 | TGCGCCAGCAGCTTGGTCGACGGGGTAGACGAGCAGTACTTC | CASSLVDGVDEQYF
once | TRBD1 | TRBJ2-7 | TRBV6-1 | 17 | TGTGCCAGCAGTGAAAGGGACAGCGGAAATACAGTATACGAGCAGTACTTC | CASSERDSGNTVYEQYF
- | TRBD1 | TRBJ1-2 | TRBV18 | 13 | TGTGCCAGCTCACTAGGGACAGACTATGGCTACACCTTC | CASSLGTDYGYTF
- | TRBD1 | TRBJ1-2 | TRBV9 | 15 | TGTGCCAGCAGCGTAGACTCCGGGACAGGTTATGGCTACACCTTC | CASSVDSGTGYGYTF
few | - | TRBJ2-3 | TRBV7-3 | 15 | TGTGCCAGCAGTCGTGGACCCCAAGACACAGATACGCAGTATTTT | CASSRGPQDTDTQYF
once | TRBD1 | TRBJ1-1 | TRBV6-2/TRBV6-3 | 14 | TGTGCCAGCAGTAGGGACAGGGTGAACACTGAAGCTTTCTTT | CASSRDRVNTEAFF
once | - | TRBJ1-2 | TRBV2 | 12 | TGTGCCAGCAGTGAACGGACTCGTGGCTACACCTTC | CASSERTRGYTF
once | - | TRBJ2-1 | TRBV5-1 | 17 | TGCGCCAGCTCCCCTGGGGCGGGGCCGGGCAGGGGCAATGAGCAGTTCTTC | CASSPGAGPGRGNEQFF
- | TRBD2 | TRBJ2-3 | TRBV2 | 15 | TGTGCCAGCAGTAGTGAACTAGCGGGGTCAGATACGCAGTATTTT | CASSSELAGSDTQYF
- | - | TRBJ1-3 | TRBV7-2 | 15 | TGTGCCAGCAGCCCGGTGGGGGGCAGTGGAAACATCATATATTTT | CASSPVGGSGNIIYF
- | - | TRBJ2-2 | TRBV19 | 19 | TGTGCCAGTAGTATAGGGGACACGGCCAATTGGCGTGTCACCGGGGAGCTGTTTTTT | CASSIGDTANWRVTGELFF
- | - | TRBJ2-3 | TRBV2 | 14 | TGTGCCAGCAGAAAGACAGACAACGCAGATACGCAGTATTTT | CASRKTDNADTQYF
- | TRBD2 | TRBJ2-7 | TRBV9 | 13 | TGTGCCAGCAGCGGGTCTAGCGGGGGCGAGCAGTACTTC | CASSGSSGGEQYF
- | - | TRBJ2-3 | TRBV19 | 17 | TGTGCCAGTAGTATGGCGGACATGGACATAATCTCCGATACGCAGTATTTT | CASSMADMDIISDTQYF
- | - | TRBJ1-4 | TRBV28 | 12 | TGTGCCAGCAGTTTTCAGGTCGAAAAACTGTTTTTT | CASSFQVEKLFF
once | - | TRBJ2-3 | TRBV7-6 | 13 | TGTGCCAGCAGCTTTCAGGGTCTGGATACGCAGTATTTT | CASSFQGLDTQYF
- | TRBD1 | TRBJ2-5 | TRBV28 | 12 | TGTGCCAGCAGAACAGGGGAAGAGACCCAGTACTTC | CASRTGEETQYF
once | - | TRBJ2-1 | TRBV19 | 15 | TGTGCCAGTAGTCCTACGTGGGGGGTCCACAATGAGCAGTTCTTC | CASSPTWGVHNEQFF
- | TRBD1 | TRBJ2-1 | TRBV11-1 | 15 | TGTGCCAGCAGCTTCGGGACAGGAGTTTACAATGAGCAGTTCTTC | CASSFGTGVYNEQFF
once | - | TRBJ2-7 | TRBV27 | 14 | TGTGCCAGCAGTGTGCGGGACGGGCTATACGAGCAGTACTTC | CASSVRDGLYEQYF
few | - | TRBJ1-2 | TRBV25-1 | 11 | TGTGCCAGCAGTGAATCGTATGGCTACACCTTC | CASSESYGYTF
- | TRBD1 | TRBJ1-3 | TRBV11-2 | 15 | TGTGCCAGCACCCAACAGGGGTTGGATGGAAACACCATATATTTT | CASTQQGLDGNTIYF
- | TRBD2 | TRBJ2-7 | TRBV4-1 | 16 | TGCGCCAGCAGCCAACGGACTAGCGGGAGGTCCTACGAGCAGTACTTC | CASSQRTSGRSYEQYF
- | - | TRBJ1-1 | TRBV28 | 14 | TGTGCCAGCAGTACAACCAGGGTGAACACTGAAGCTTTCTTT | CASSTTRVNTEAFF
once | TRBD1 | TRBJ1-1 | TRBV3-1/TRBV3-2 | 15 | TGTGCCAGCAGCCAACTAACCGGGACAGGGGGCAAAGTTTTCTTT | CASSQLTGTGGKVFF
- | - | TRBJ2-1 | TRBV28 | 15 | TGTGCCAGCAGTTTCGGCCGGGGGGCATACAATGAGCAGTTCTTC | CASSFGRGAYNEQFF
once | TRBD1 | TRBJ1-1 | TRBV29-1 | 13 | TGCAGCGTTGTCACAGGGGGGAACACTGAAGCTTTCTTT | CSVVTGGNTEAFF
- | TRBD2 | TRBJ2-1 | TRBV5-6 | 17 | TGTGCCAGCAGCTTGCAAGCACTAGCGGGAGGGTTCAATGAGCAGTTCTTC | CASSLQALAGGFNEQFF
- | - | TRBJ2-2 | TRBV19 | 15 | TGTGCCAGTAGGACTACACGGGGAGGAGGCGGGGAGCTGTTTTTT | CASRTTRGGGGELFF
- | - | TRBJ1-2 | TRBV28 | 15 | TGTGCCAGCAGTCCTGCCCGAATTGGTGGAGGTGGCTACACCTTC | CASSPARIGGGGYTF
- | - | TRBJ2-1 | TRBV13 | 16 | TGTGCCAGCAGCTTAGTGGGCGTCTCGTCCTACAATGAGCAGTTCTTC | CASSLVGVSSYNEQFF
- | TRBD2 | TRBJ2-1 | TRBV2 | 15 | TGTGCCAGCACCACGGCTGGCGGGGGGGCCTTTGAGCAGTTCTTC | CASTTAGGGAFEQFF
- | TRBD1 | TRBJ1-4 | TRBV7-8 | 14 | TGTGCCAGCAGTCGACAGGGGCCCTTTGAAAAACTGTTTTTT | CASSRQGPFEKLFF
- | - | TRBJ1-1 | TRBV9 | 15 | TGTGCCAGCAGCGTAGGGTCCGACGGGGACACTGAAGCTTTCTTT | CASSVGSDGDTEAFF
- | TRBD1 | TRBJ2-7 | TRBV28 | 14 | TGTGCCAGCGCTACCCGGGACAGGCCGACCGAGCAGTACTTC | CASATRDRPTEQYF